The 20 T cell receptor beta chains listed next were all sequenced from one sample in a study of tumor and adjacent non-tumor tissue in lung cancer (dated by TCRdb to about 2018). To prepare the library, multiplex PCR was applied. TCRdb shows the sequencer as Illumina HiSeq 2500. TCRbeta libraries were constructed through three rounds of nested PCR with primers (Table S4) according to protocols modified from ARM-PCR. TCRdb reran the public reads through fastp at Q25 and MiXCR, keeping productive beta chains. Rows are combined by CDR3 protein, so each entry shows the most common genes and DNA. In all, the sample holds 70,000 to 90,000 distinct CDR3 sequences, and roughly 80% of those were seen once. The top ten clonotypes cover about half of the sample. RNA was isolated from bulk unsorted tissue, and RNA quality was assessed with a NanoDrop ND-1000 and an Agilent 2100. The normal lung samples consisted of distant non-tumor tissue collected more than 3 cm from the tumor edge.

The sample was distant non-tumor lung tissue. These TCRs come from a man aged 55-75 years with non-small cell lung cancer.

As concerns this clonotype: The germline gene is not matched at one end of the junction; a read error may be the cause. The genes are TRBV6-2 or TRBV6-3 and TRBJ1-1; D is uncertain. This CDR3 contains 14 residues. Germline V gene sequence: CDR1 MNHEY, CDR2 SVGEGT. CDR3 sequence reads: CAISYPYWNAEAFF. The CDR3 bases are TGTGCCATCAGTTACCCCTACTGGAACGCTGAAGCTTTCTTT.

CDR3 sequence: CAINFLVGGVQQYF. The CDR3 nucleotides read TGTGCCATCAACTTTCTAGTGGGGGGCGTTCAGCAGTATTTT. V is TRBV11-2 and J is TRBJ2-3; the D call may be TRBD1 or TRBD2 (6 bases each). Trimming removed 10 bases at V and 11 bases at J, with 25 bases between. The CDR3 extends over 14 amino acids. Germline V CDR1 and CDR2: SGHAT, FQNNGV. Full variable domain (outside the CDR3, taken from reference TRBV11-2 and TRBJ2-3): EAGVAQSPRYKIIEKRQSVAFWCNPISGHATLYWYQQILGQGPKLLIQFQNNGVVDDSQLPKDRFSAERLKGVDSTLKIQPAKLEDSAVYLCAINFLVGGVQQYFGPGTRLTVL.

In regard to this clonotype: One end of the junction does not line up with germline, which may come from a read error. The chain couples TRBV11-3 to TRBJ2-3; D is uncertain. There are 15 residues in the CDR3. The V gene's germline CDR1 is SGHNT and CDR2 YENEEA. The CDR3 sequence is CASSLDPPPAEKQNF. The CDR3 nucleotides are TGTGCCAGCAGCTTAGACCCCCCCCCGGCGGAAAAGCAGAATTTT.

This clonotype was recorded once. One junction end disagrees with the germline gene, perhaps due to a read error. The gene calls are TRBV7-8 and TRBJ1-5, with 8 bases aligning to TRBD1. The length of the CDR3 is 15 residues. CDR1 is SGHVS and CDR2 is FQNEAQ in the germline V gene. The CDR3 nucleotides read TGCGCCAGCAGCGTGGACAGGGTTAGCAATCCGCCCCAGCATTTT. Translating gives CASSVDRVSNPPQHF.

Note on this clonotype: At one end, the junction sequence differs from germline, possibly due to a read error. The CDR3 spells CSTRGAVNYNEQFF. CDR3 sequence (DNA): TGCAGTACTAGGGGAGCAGTAAACTACAATGAGCAGTTCTTC. The V and J genes are TRBV20-1 and TRBJ2-1, with D perhaps matching TRBD1 or TRBD2 (5 bases each). The CDR3 is made up of 14 amino acids. CDR1 DFQATT and CDR2 SNEGSKA come from the germline V gene (reference sequence).

The rearrangement joins TRBV20-1 to TRBJ2-1; D remains unclear. Germline V gene sequence: CDR1 DFQATT, CDR2 SNEGSKA (reference sequence). V was pared by 0 bases and J by 1 base, with 10 bases between. This CDR3 comprises 15 residues. CDR3 in DNA: TGCAGTGCTAGAGAGCAGGCAGAGTCCTACAATGAGCAGTTCTTC. This codes for CSAREQAESYNEQFF.

This sequence joins TRBV10-3 and TRBJ2-3; D may be TRBD1 or TRBD2 (5 bases each). V was pared by 0 bases and J by 8 bases, with 12 bases between. CDR1 and CDR2 from the germline V gene are ENHRY and SYGVKD. This CDR3 has 14 amino acids. Here the CDR3 reads CAISESGTVTTQYF. The CDR3 nucleotides are TGTGCCATCAGTGAGTCTGGGACGGTAACTACGCAGTATTTT.

This clonotype was counted once. The junction departs from the called germline gene at one end, perhaps through a read error. The V and J genes are TRBV11-3 and TRBJ2-1; 13 bases line up with TRBD2. Germline assignment: CDR1 SGHNT and CDR2 YENEEA. This CDR3 is 20 amino acids long. The CDR3, as DNA: TGTGCCAGCAGCTTACACCCCGGGACTAGCGGGGCAAGCTCCTACAAAGAGCAATTCTTC. Amino acids: CASSLHPGTSGASSYKEQFF.

Turning to this clonotype: A read error is possible here, since a much larger clone lies one base away. The chain joins TRBV5-4 to TRBJ1-6; D not certain. The CDR3 runs 12 residues. Germline V CDR1 and CDR2: SGHNT, YYREEE (reference sequence). The DNA for the CDR3 is TGTGTCAGCTCTGGGGTCAATTCACCCCTCCACTTT. It codes for CVSSGVNSPLHF.

With regard to this clonotype: Just one base apart from a much larger clone, this may be a read error. V usage is TRBV12-3 or TRBV12-4 and J usage is TRBJ2-1; 11 bases agree with TRBD1. CDR3 length: 15 residues. With 5 bases clipped from V and 6 bases from J, the junction kept 6 bases outside the gene matches. The CDR3 is CASSHPGTGGNEQFF. The DNA for the CDR3 is TGTGCCAGCAGTCATCCCGGGACAGGGGGCAATGAGCAGTTCTTC.

In the case of this clonotype: Its ends do not fully match the called genes, so a read error is possible. The chain employs TRBV20-1 and TRBJ2-2; D is undetermined. The CDR3 is 14 amino acids. Germline loops: CDR1 DFQATT, CDR2 SNEGSKA (reference sequence). The CDR3 DNA reads TGCAGTGATAGATTCTCCGAGAACACAGGGGAGCTGTTTTTT. As protein: CSDRFSENTGELFF.

Notes on this clonotype: One end of the junction fails to match germline, which may point to a read error. The chain employs TRBV11-3 and TRBJ2-5, with TRBD1 matching 8 bases. From germline, CDR1 is SGHNT and CDR2 YENEEA. This CDR3 contains 14 residues. CDR3 bases: TGTGACAGCAGCAATACGGACAGGGAAGAGACCCAGTACTTC. This codes for CDSSNTDREETQYF.

The chain carries TRBV12-3 or TRBV12-4 and TRBJ1-1, with a tentative D call TRBD1 (5 bases). V was clipped by 10 bases and J by 0 bases, with 12 bases between them. The CDR3 has 13 amino acids. The CDR3 reads CANSRQLNTEAFF. The CDR3 DNA reads TGTGCCAATAGCAGACAGTTGAACACTGAAGCTTTCTTT.

Details on this clonotype: At one end, the junction sequence differs from germline, possibly due to a read error. The chain has TRBV20-1 and TRBJ1-6; no reliable D call. The CDR3 is made up of 15 amino acids. Germline V gives CDR1 DFQATT, CDR2 SNEGSKA (reference sequence). Here the CDR3 reads CNARDTGWYSSPLHF. In DNA form, the CDR3 reads TGCAATGCTAGAGATACGGGATGGTATAGTTCACCCCTCCACTTT.

Comment on this clonotype: Germline and junction disagree at one end, which may indicate a read error. The V gene is TRBV4-2, the J gene TRBJ2-2, with D tentatively TRBD2 (6 bases). Germline CDR1 reads LGHNA; CDR2 reads YNFKEQ. The CDR3 runs to 16 residues. The CDR3 nucleotides read TGTACCAGCAACCAAGCGAGGGACTCCTACACCGGGAAGCTGTTTTTT. It yields the protein CTSNQARDSYTGKLFF.

This chain connects TRBV10-3 to TRBJ1-1, with 8 bases lining up with TRBD1. Per the germline V gene, CDR1 is ENHRY and CDR2 is SYGVKD. V was clipped by 2 bases and J by 1 base; unmatched bases: 12. This CDR3 has 18 residues. CDR3 DNA: TGTGCCATCAGTGAGGCCGTGGGACAGGTGCGTTGGAACACTGAAGCTTTCTTT. Its translation is CAISEAVGQVRWNTEAFF.

To note about this clonotype: A much larger clone differs from this one at a single base, so this may be a read error. The chain uses TRBV11-1 and TRBJ2-1; D not resolved. Germline assignment: CDR1 SGHAT and CDR2 FQDESV (reference sequence). The CDR3 has 15 residues. Trimming cost V 5 bases and J 8 bases, with 19 bases left between them. The DNA for the CDR3 is TGTGCCAGCAGCCCGTCTCCTTCGACGGGCGATGAGCAGTTCTTC. Its protein product is CASSPSPSTGDEQFF. Filled out from reference TRBV11-1 and TRBJ2-1, the complete variable domain reads EAEVAQSPRYKITEKSQAVAFWCDPISGHATLYWYRQILGQGPELLVQFQDESVVDDSQLPKDRFSAERLKGVDSTLKIQPAELGDSAMYLCASSPSPSTGDEQFFGPGTRLTVL.

The V call is TRBV20-1, the J call TRBJ2-1, with TRBD2 matching 14 bases. Per the germline V gene, CDR1 is DFQATT and CDR2 is SNEGSKA (reference sequence). This CDR3 contains 15 residues. The CDR3 nucleotides are TGCAATGCCCAGGGACTAGCGGGAGCGAACAATGAGCAGTTCTTC. This sequence encodes CNAQGLAGANNEQFF.

In this sample, this clonotype turned up a few times. An end of the junction does not agree with germline; a read error may underlie this. The chain links TRBV5-4 to TRBJ2-1; the D gene is possibly TRBD2 (6 bases). The CDR3 loop spans 16 amino acids. Germline loops: CDR1 SGHNT, CDR2 YYREEE (reference sequence). The CDR3 DNA follows: TGTGCCAGCAGCTTGGGCGGGGCGGGTACCTACAATGAGCAGCTCTTC. This sequence encodes CASSLGGAGTYNEQLF.

With regard to this clonotype: In this CDR3 the conserved last residue, phenylalanine or tryptophan, is missing, so a read error is likely. The chain combines TRBV11-2 with TRBJ2-6; a possible D gene is TRBD1 (5 bases). The CDR3 totals 19 residues. In germline, CDR1 is SGHAT, CDR2 FQNNGV. Trimming pared 1 base from V and 0 bases from J, leaving 16 bases between. The CDR3 here is CASSLVPKDIPSGANVLTL. The CDR3 bases are TGTGCCAGCAGCTTAGTTCCAAAGGACATCCCCTCTGGGGCCAACGTCCTGACTTTG.